This note documents a single TCR beta chain sequence. The antigen is undetermined. TCRdb keeps only in-frame clones here, not all; method: immunoSEQ multiplex PCR. The repertoire holds around 340,000 clones, with 86% as singletons. The CDR3 is 13 amino acids. Germline lookup yields CDR1 KGHSH and CDR2 LQKENI. Trimming left V 3 bases short and J 3 bases short, with 9 bases between. The data stem from a study of Ad26.COV2.S vaccination and SARS-CoV-2 variants. About the research overall: Once or twice, 56 days apart, Ad26.COV2.S was delivered intramuscularly. Findings and caveats of the study: Those who received the vaccine showed greater spike-specific TCR breadth than those given placebo. Similar non-spike TCR breadth was seen in vaccine and placebo recipients.

The treatment denotes: 15 to 20 received Ad26.COV2.S at low or high dose, single or two shots; about 5 received placebo; per-sample allocation not given. Sampling happened 63 days after the first vaccine or placebo injection. The administered vaccine (an Ad26 vector) expressed Wuhan-strain SARS-CoV-2 spike. The chain combines TRBV18 with TRBJ2-7; D gene ambiguous. This TCR derives from a person aged 18-65 years who received the Ad26.COV2.S COVID-19 vaccine or a placebo. The material was peripheral blood, obtained in a trial of Ad26.COV2.S vaccine versus placebo. This chain's CDR3 is CASSPRDGYEQYF. CDR3 DNA: TGTGCCAGCTCACCTCGCGACGGCTACGAGCAGTACTTC.